These 13 T cell receptor beta chains were sequenced from one sample in a study of shared clonotypes between healthy human individuals. TCRdb's copy holds only in-frame clones and misses some; the assay was immunoSEQ multiplex PCR. The sample lists about 380,000 clones, roughly 96% occurring once. Sequencing was carried out using memory CD8+ T cells sorted from blood. Specified subset: CD45RO+ cells pooled with CCR7-negative TemRA cells. The receptors here all came from a man aged 25-45 years in good health.

The chain employs TRBV7-8 and TRBJ2-7; TRBD1 agrees at 9 bases. J gave up 3 bases and V 0 bases, and 0 bases lay outside the gene matches. The CDR3 spans 14 residues. Germline CDR1 reads SGHVS; CDR2 reads FQNEAQ. CDR3 nucleotides: TGTGCCAGCAGCTTAGCGGGACAGGGCTACGAGCAGTACTTC. This translates into CASSLAGQGYEQYF.

CDR3: CASSQDLFNRGYTF. CDR3 coding DNA: TGTGCCAGCAGCCAAGATCTCTTCAATCGTGGCTACACCTTC. J is TRBJ1-2 and V is TRBV14; the D is unclear. This CDR3 contains 14 residues. Trimming took off 0 bases at V and 7 bases at J, with 12 bases between the two ends. Germline CDR1 and CDR2: SGHDN and FVKESK.

The rearrangement links TRBV6-5 to TRBJ2-1, with D possibly being TRBD2 (5 bases). Per the germline V gene, CDR1 is MNHEY and CDR2 is SVGAGI. Trimming took off 2 bases at V and 8 bases at J, with 10 bases between the two ends. The CDR3 has 13 residues. The CDR3 coding sequence is TGTGCCAGCAGTTACGGGCGAGGGTATGAGCAGTTCTTC. Its translation is CASSYGRGYEQFF.

This chain joins TRBV19 and TRBJ1-1; D is undetermined. Between the trimmed V and J ends, which lost 1 base and 0 bases, there was a span of 12 bases. Looked up from germline, CDR1 is LNHDA and CDR2 is SQIVND (reference sequence). The CDR3 totals 16 residues. The DNA of the CDR3 is TGTGCCAGTAGTATAGCCTCCCCGTCTCTGAACACTGAAGCTTTCTTT. Its protein product is CASSIASPSLNTEAFF. The full variable domain, rest sourced from reference TRBV19 and TRBJ1-1, is DGGITQSPKYLFRKEGQNVTLSCEQNLNHDAMYWYRQDPGQGLRLIYYSQIVNDFQKGDIAEGYSVSREKKESFPLTVTSAQKNPTAFYLCASSIASPSLNTEAFFGQGTRLTVV.

The CDR3 region is CASSHETGPSYEQYF. The CDR3 DNA reads as TGCGCCAGCAGCCATGAAACAGGGCCCTCCTACGAGCAGTACTTC. The V and J genes are TRBV4-1 and TRBJ2-7; the D gene is possibly TRBD1 (6 bases). The CDR3 length is 15 residues. V was clipped by 3 bases and J by 0 bases, with 12 bases between them. The germline gives CDR1 MGHRA, CDR2 YSYEKL.

The chain combines TRBV5-1 with TRBJ2-5, with a tentative D call TRBD2 (5 bases). CDR3 length equals 14 residues. CDR1 SGHRS and CDR2 YFSETQ come from the germline V gene. Trimming removed 2 bases from V and 1 base from J, with 9 bases in between. The CDR3 DNA is TGCGCCAGCAGCTTCCAGGACTTCCAAGAGACCCAGTACTTC. This codes for CASSFQDFQETQYF.

This clone was seen once. This sequence joins TRBV5-4 and TRBJ2-7, with unresolved D. Trimming removed 2 bases from V and 4 bases from J, with 7 bases in between. The V gene's germline CDR1 is SGHNT and CDR2 YYREEE (reference sequence). This CDR3 spans 12 amino acids. The CDR3 DNA reads TGTGCCAGCAGCTTTATAGGATACGAGCAGTACTTC. Translating gives CASSFIGYEQYF.

The rearrangement joins TRBV4-1 to TRBJ2-2; D possibly corresponds to TRBD2 (6 bases). The CDR3 contains 15 residues. V was pared by 1 base and J by 6 bases, with 12 bases between. CDR1 is MGHRA, CDR2 YSYEKL, per germline. The CDR3 loop reads CASSQAGREAGELFF. In nucleotides, the CDR3 is TGCGCCAGCAGCCAAGCTGGCAGGGAGGCCGGGGAGCTGTTTTTT.

The rearrangement links TRBV2 to TRBJ2-1, with D possibly matching TRBD1 (6 bases). Trimming took 8 bases from V and 7 from J, leaving 18 bases between them. Germline V gives CDR1 SNHLY, CDR2 FYNNEI. This CDR3 region has 14 residues. The CDR3 region has the DNA TGTGCCAGCGACCACAGGGTAGGTGCGAATGAGCAGTTCTTC. Translating gives CASDHRVGANEQFF.

This sequence joins TRBV30 and TRBJ2-1; no clear D gene. Germline CDR1 is GTSNPN and CDR2 is SVGIG (reference sequence). The CDR3 is made up of 16 amino acids. The V end was cut by 3 bases, the J end by 1 base, with 16 bases between. DNA of the CDR3: TGTGCCTGGAGCAATGATCTAGGAGCGTCCTACAATGAGCAGTTCTTC. It yields the protein CAWSNDLGASYNEQFF. The full variable domain, in which reference TRBV30 and TRBJ2-1 provide the parts outside the CDR3, is SQTIHQWPATLVQPVGSPLSLECTVEGTSNPNLYWYRQAAGRGLQLLFYSVGIGQISSEVPQNLSASRPQDRQFILSSKKLLLSDSGFYLCAWSNDLGASYNEQFFGPGTRLTVL.

The genes are TRBV5-3 and TRBJ2-7; 11 bases are a match to TRBD2. TRBV5-3 is an open reading frame whose function is uncertain. J lost 4 bases, V lost 1 base, and 4 bases had no gene match. The CDR3 is made up of 15 amino acids. The CDR3 nucleotides are TGTGCCAGAAGCTTGTTGACTAGCGGGGTTTACGAGCAGTACTTC. It codes for CARSLLTSGVYEQYF.

The chain is built from TRBV7-2 and TRBJ1-2; D not resolved. The CDR3 spans 15 residues. V was pared by 3 bases and J by 2 bases, with 13 bases between. From germline, CDR1 is SGHTA and CDR2 FQGNSA. The chain's CDR3 is CASSLRASANYGYTF. CDR3 sequence (DNA): TGTGCCAGCAGCTTGCGGGCCTCTGCAAACTATGGCTACACCTTC.

Here the CDR3 DNA reads TGTGCCAGCAGCCTGGAGCAGTACTTC. It encodes CASSLEQYF. The chain combines TRBV7-9 with TRBJ2-7, with D hard to call. Germline CDR1 is SEHNR and CDR2 is FQNEAQ (reference sequence). V lost 5 bases, J lost 7 bases, and 3 bases lay in between. The CDR3 length is 9 residues. Based on the CDR3 plus reference TRBV7-9 and TRBJ2-7, the full variable domain is DTGVSQNPRHKITKRGQNVTFRCDPISEHNRLYWYRQTLGQGPEFLTYFQNEAQLEKSRLLSDRFSAERPKGSFSTLEIQRTEQGDSAMYLCASSLEQYFGPGTRLTVT.